This record covers a single TCR beta chain. What it recognizes is unknown. Trimming pared 8 bases from V and 1 base from J, leaving 20 bases between. Germline loops: CDR1 LNHDA, CDR2 SQIVND (reference sequence). CDR3 length equals 16 residues. cDNA reverse transcribed from extracted RNA served as the sequencing template. The table came from immunoSEQ multiplex PCR; TCRdb's copy has only in-frame clones and leaves some out. The sample lists about 220,000 clones, roughly 56% occurring once. These data are taken from a study of CD8+ T cells in alopecia areata. Treatment indicated: oral pan-JAK inhibitor, 5-10 mg twice daily. The study, taken as a whole, reports: Only one nonresponder was present, which leaves the link between baseline CD8+ expansion and response uncertain. Scalp sequencing also captures normal skin's resident alphabeta T cells.

The material sequenced was CD4+ T cells sorted from blood, taken at week 4, from a patient treated with tofacitinib. The TCR sequence derives from a human donor with alopecia areata. The chain recombines TRBV19 with TRBJ1-2; D remains unclear. The chain's CDR3 is CASGEMRVSLNYGYTF. DNA of the CDR3: TGTGCCAGTGGGGAAATGCGGGTATCTCTTAACTATGGCTACACCTTC.